These 12 T cell receptor beta chains originate from one sample sequenced in a study of T cell changes during pregnancy in multiple sclerosis. Sequencing was performed with immunoSEQ multiplex PCR; in TCRdb, only in-frame clones are kept and a portion is missing. The sample shows about 59,000 clones, 90% of them seen only once. Sequenced material: peripheral blood, taken in the third trimester of pregnancy. The receptors were sampled from a female donor in good health, enrolled as a control in a pregnancy study.

Only a few counts were recorded for this clone. The chain links TRBV7-2 to TRBJ1-1; tentative D call: TRBD1 (6 bases). V was shortened by 3 bases and J by 1 base, with 9 bases between the two germline ends. Germline CDR1 is SGHTA and CDR2 is FQGNSA. The CDR3 runs to 14 residues. The CDR3 bases are TGTGCCAGCAGCTTCGGACAGCAGAACACTGAAGCTTTCTTT. Translating it yields CASSFGQQNTEAFF.

The chain carries TRBV6-1 and TRBJ1-5; a weak D match, TRBD1 (6 bases). The CDR3 length is 13 residues. Between the trimmed V and J ends, which lost 6 bases and 4 bases, there was a span of 10 bases. CDR1 is MNHNS, CDR2 SASEGT, per germline. The CDR3 coding sequence is TGTGCCAGCAGACCGACAGGTAATCAGCCCCAGCATTTT. Amino acids: CASRPTGNQPQHF.

This chain links TRBV7-2 with TRBJ2-5; 8 nucleotides match TRBD2. Germline V gene lookup returns CDR1 SGHTA and CDR2 FQGNSA. V dropped 4 bases and J dropped 1; count of bases not matched to a gene: 14. The CDR3 totals 18 residues. The CDR3 region is CASSSKTGGPVSQETQYF. The CDR3 coding sequence is TGTGCCAGCAGCTCTAAAACGGGGGGGCCGGTTAGCCAAGAGACCCAGTACTTC. Combining the CDR3 with reference TRBV7-2 and TRBJ2-5 gives the whole variable domain GAGVSQSPSNKVTEKGKDVELRCDPISGHTALYWYRQSLGQGLEFLIYFQGNSAPDKSGLPSDRFSAERTGGSVSTLTIQRTQQEDSAVYLCASSSKTGGPVSQETQYFGPGTRLLVL.

V and J are TRBV25-1 and TRBJ1-1, with no clear D. The CDR3 runs 11 residues. Trimming stripped 3 bases from V and 12 bases from J, with 11 bases between. CDR1 and CDR2 (germline): MGHDK, SYGVNS. Here the CDR3 DNA reads TGTGCCAGCAGTGACCGAGTGGTGCCTTTCTTT. This codes for CASSDRVVPFF.

The genes are TRBV6-5 and TRBJ2-1, with a possible D match to TRBD2 (5 bases). CDR1 MNHEY and CDR2 SVGAGI come from the germline V gene. The CDR3 loop spans 15 amino acids. The V gene lost 0 bases and the J gene lost 4 bases, with 10 bases spanning the gap. The CDR3 loop reads CASSYSGSGYNEQFF. The CDR3 region has the DNA TGTGCCAGCAGTTACTCGGGGAGCGGATACAATGAGCAGTTCTTC.

V and J are TRBV6-5 and TRBJ1-1; D is uncertain. Trimming took off 2 bases at V and 1 base at J, with 11 bases between the two ends. The CDR3 spans 15 residues. From germline, CDR1 is MNHEY and CDR2 SVGAGI. The DNA for the CDR3 is TGTGCCAGCAGTTACCCCCGGGGAGGGAACACTGAAGCTTTCTTT. Translating it yields CASSYPRGGNTEAFF.

In regard to this clone: A read error may account for a junction end that differs from germline. V gene TRBV7-8 combines with J gene TRBJ2-7; 7 bases match TRBD2. The CDR3 sequence is 14 residues long. Germline V gene sequence: CDR1 SGHVS, CDR2 FQNEAQ. This CDR3 is CASSLAGGSRRLDF. The CDR3 bases are TGTGCCAGCAGCTTAGCGGGGGGGAGTCGCCGGTTGGACTTC. The whole variable domain, remainder taken from reference TRBV7-8 and TRBJ2-7, is GAGVSQSPRYKVAKRGQDVALRCDPISGHVSLFWYQQALGQGPEFLTYFQNEAQLDKSGLPSDRFFAERPEGSVSTLKIQRTQQEDSAVYLCASSLAGGSRRLDFGPGTRLTVT.

A word on this clone: The identical CDR3 is also encoded by other nucleotide sequences in the sample. The chain recombines TRBV5-1 with TRBJ2-7; 8 nucleotides align to TRBD1. Germline V CDR1 and CDR2: SGHRS, YFSETQ. The CDR3 consists of 14 residues. J gave up 2 bases and V 4 bases, and 5 bases lay outside the gene matches. In DNA form, the CDR3 reads TGCGCCAGCAGCACCGGACAGGGCACCTACGAGCAGTACTTC. Residues: CASSTGQGTYEQYF. Full variable domain (missing parts from reference TRBV5-1 and TRBJ2-7): KAGVTQTPRYLIKTRGQQVTLSCSPISGHRSVSWYQQTPGQGLQFLFEYFSETQRNKGNFPGRFSGRQFSNSRSEMNVSTLELGDSALYLCASSTGQGTYEQYFGPGTRLTVT.

A single count supports this clone. CDR3 protein: CAWRPTGTGSWGNTEAFF. The CDR3 DNA follows: TGTGCCTGGAGGCCGACCGGGACAGGGAGCTGGGGGAACACTGAAGCTTTCTTT. The chain links TRBV30 to TRBJ1-1; TRBD1 matches at 9 bases. The CDR3 consists of 18 residues. Losses at the gene ends were 3 bases for V and 1 base for J; bases not matched to a gene: 15. In germline, CDR1 is GTSNPN, CDR2 SVGIG (reference sequence). Drawing the rest from reference TRBV30 and TRBJ1-1, the complete variable domain is SQTIHQWPATLVQPVGSPLSLECTVEGTSNPNLYWYRQAAGRGLQLLFYSVGIGQISSEVPQNLSASRPQDRQFILSSKKLLLSDSGFYLCAWRPTGTGSWGNTEAFFGQGTRLTVV.

J is TRBJ2-1 and V is TRBV11-1; D may be TRBD2 (5 bases). The CDR3 is made up of 13 amino acids. V was pared by 3 bases and J by 8 bases, with 11 bases between. The germline gives CDR1 SGHAT, CDR2 FQDESV (reference sequence). This chain's CDR3 is CASSFPSFDEQFF. The CDR3 coding sequence is TGTGCCAGCAGCTTTCCTAGCTTCGATGAGCAGTTCTTC.

The chain combines TRBV4-3 with TRBJ2-1; 7 bases map to TRBD1. CDR3 size: 16 residues. V gave up 8 bases and J gave up 0 bases; unmatched junction bases: 10. CDR1 LGHNA and CDR2 YSLEER come from the germline V gene. The CDR3 DNA is TGCGCCAGCGGCCCTACAGGGGTGAACTCCTACAATGAGCAGTTCTTC. This translates into CASGPTGVNSYNEQFF.

The J gene is TRBJ2-7, the V gene TRBV18; a weak D match, TRBD2 (7 bases). V lost 3 bases and J lost 2, with 14 bases in between. The CDR3 has 15 amino acids. Germline CDR1 reads KGHSH; CDR2 reads LQKENI. CDR3 sequence (DNA): TGTGCCAGCTCACCCATAGGGGGGGTCACCTACGAGCAGTACTTC. Its protein is CASSPIGGVTYEQYF. The full variable domain, completed using reference TRBV18 and TRBJ2-7, is NAGVMQNPRHLVRRRGQEARLRCSPMKGHSHVYWYRQLPEEGLKFMVYLQKENIIDESGMPKERFSAEFPKEGPSILRIQQVVRGDSAAYFCASSPIGGVTYEQYFGPGTRLTVT.